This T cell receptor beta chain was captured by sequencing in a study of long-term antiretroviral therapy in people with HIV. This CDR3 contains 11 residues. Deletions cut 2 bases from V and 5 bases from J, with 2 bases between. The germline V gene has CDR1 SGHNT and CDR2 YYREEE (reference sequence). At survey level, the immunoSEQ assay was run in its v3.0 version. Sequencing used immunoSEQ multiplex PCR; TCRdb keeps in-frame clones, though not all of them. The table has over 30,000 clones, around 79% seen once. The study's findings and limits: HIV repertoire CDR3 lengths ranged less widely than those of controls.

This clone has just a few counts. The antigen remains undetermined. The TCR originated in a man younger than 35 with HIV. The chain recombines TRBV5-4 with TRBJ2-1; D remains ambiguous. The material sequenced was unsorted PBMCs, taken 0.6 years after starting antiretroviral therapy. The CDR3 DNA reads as TGTGCCAGCAGCTTAAACAATGAGCAGTTCTTC. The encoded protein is CASSLNNEQFF.